The 28 T cell receptor beta chains reported below all come from one sample, sequenced in a study of early T cells in non-severe SARS-CoV-2 infection. In TCRdb, the 5' RACE reads were re-called with MiXCR into one record per CDR3 protein. The sample shows 85,000 to 100,000 distinct CDR3 sequences, 16% of them seen only once. The specimen was whole blood. The receptor set was obtained from an adult who was a healthcare worker with PCR-confirmed SARS-CoV-2 infection or an uninfected control (not recorded which).

The chain recombines TRBV18 with TRBJ2-3, with D perhaps matching TRBD2 (5 bases). Germline V gene data show CDR1 as KGHSH and CDR2 as LQKENI. Trimming stripped 0 bases from V and 6 bases from J, with 10 bases between. The CDR3 is made up of 14 amino acids. CDR3 coding DNA: TGTGCCAGCTCACCACCGGCGGGTTACGATACGCAGTATTTT. Protein: CASSPPAGYDTQYF.

This clonotype appeared many times. The gene calls are TRBV18 and TRBJ2-7; TRBD1 matches 7 bases. The J segment lost 3 bases and the V segment lost 0 bases, leaving 5 bases of the junction unmatched. CDR1 and CDR2 (germline): KGHSH, LQKENI. This CDR3 spans 15 amino acids. The CDR3 protein is CASSPPVGTDYEQYF. The CDR3 nucleotides are TGTGCCAGCTCACCACCAGTCGGGACAGACTACGAGCAGTACTTC.

J is TRBJ1-1 and V is TRBV20-1; D remains unclear. Trimming pared 3 bases from V and 3 bases from J, leaving 8 bases between. The length of the CDR3 is 12 residues. The V gene's germline CDR1 is DFQATT and CDR2 SNEGSKA (reference sequence). The CDR3 nucleotides read TGCAGTGCTAGCCTCTCTTACACTGAAGCTTTCTTT. This gives the protein CSASLSYTEAFF.

The chain couples TRBV11-2 to TRBJ2-5; D perhaps matches TRBD1 (6 bases). The V and J ends lost 4 bases and 3 bases respectively, with 15 bases between them. The germline gives CDR1 SGHAT, CDR2 FQNNGV. The CDR3 has 15 amino acids. The DNA for the CDR3 is TGTGCCAGCAGCTACAGGACAGACAGGAAAGAGACCCAGTACTTC. It codes for CASSYRTDRKETQYF.

J is TRBJ2-3 and V is TRBV12-3 or TRBV12-4; perhaps TRBD2 as D (6 bases). With 3 bases removed from V and 4 bases from J, the gap between germline ends came to 20 bases. This CDR3 contains 17 residues. The CDR3 loop reads CASSFRPGAGRSDTQYF. In nucleotides, the CDR3 is TGTGCCAGCAGTTTCCGCCCGGGAGCGGGTAGGTCAGATACGCAGTATTTT.

CDR3 bases: TGTGCCAGCAGTTACTCGAGTCAGGGGCAGGCCGGGGAGCTGTTTTTT. Protein sequence: CASSYSSQGQAGELFF. V and J are TRBV6-6 and TRBJ2-2; possible D gene TRBD1, 6 bases. V was pared by 0 bases and J by 6 bases, with 14 bases between. CDR1 and CDR2 (germline): MNHNY, SVGAGI (reference sequence). This CDR3 spans 16 amino acids.

The J gene is TRBJ2-1, the V gene TRBV27; D is perhaps TRBD1 or TRBD2 (6 bases each). From germline, CDR1 is MNHEY and CDR2 SMNVEV (reference sequence). Trimming took 6 bases from V and 9 from J, leaving 12 bases between them. CDR3 length equals 12 residues. The CDR3 bases are TGTGCCAGCAGCGCAGGGGAGGCTGAGCAGTTCTTC. This gives the protein CASSAGEAEQFF.

There are a few counts of this clonotype. This chain links TRBV7-2 with TRBJ1-1; no definite D call. In germline, CDR1 is SGHTA, CDR2 FQGNSA. Trimming shortened V by 4 bases and J by 5 bases, and 17 bases separated the two germline ends. The CDR3 sequence is 15 residues long. The CDR3 loop reads CASSSPGRPYTEAFF. For the CDR3, the DNA is TGTGCCAGCAGCTCGCCCGGGAGGCCCTATACTGAAGCTTTCTTT. Based on the CDR3 plus reference TRBV7-2 and TRBJ1-1, the full variable domain is GAGVSQSPSNKVTEKGKDVELRCDPISGHTALYWYRQSLGQGLEFLIYFQGNSAPDKSGLPSDRFSAERTGGSVSTLTIQRTQQEDSAVYLCASSSPGRPYTEAFFGQGTRLTVV.

This clonotype was seen only a few times. The rearrangement uses TRBV6-5 and TRBJ1-2; D call uncertain. V was trimmed by 5 bases and J by 3 bases, leaving 10 bases between them. Looked up from germline, CDR1 is MNHEY and CDR2 is SVGAGI. The CDR3 totals 13 residues. CDR3 region: CASSAREDYGYTF. In nucleotides, the CDR3 is TGTGCCAGCAGTGCGCGGGAGGACTATGGCTACACCTTC.

The chain couples TRBV20-1 to TRBJ2-1, with a tentative D call TRBD1 (6 bases). V lost 3 bases and J lost 3, with 15 bases in between. The CDR3 covers 15 residues. CDR1 and CDR2 (germline): DFQATT, SNEGSKA (reference sequence). CDR3 sequence (DNA): TGCAGTGCTAGCGCCGTCAGGGGACACTACAATGAGCAGTTCTTC. The encoded protein is CSASAVRGHYNEQFF.

The rearrangement links TRBV6-2 or TRBV6-3 to TRBJ2-2, with D tentatively TRBD2 (6 bases). V lost 6 bases and J lost 5, with 19 bases in between. This CDR3 region has 16 residues. Germline assignment: CDR1 MNHEY and CDR2 SVGEGT. In DNA, the CDR3 is TGTGCCAGCAGGTTGGCGGGGTCGACTAAGACCGGGGAGCTGTTTTTT. This encodes CASRLAGSTKTGELFF.

The gene calls are TRBV5-1 and TRBJ1-6, with 10 positions matching TRBD1. From germline, CDR1 is SGHRS and CDR2 YFSETQ. This CDR3 is built from 16 residues. V was pared by 1 base and J by 5 bases, with 3 bases of the junction left unmatched. CDR3 in amino acids: CASSLSGTGDNSPLHF. The CDR3, as DNA: TGCGCCAGCAGCTTGTCCGGGACAGGGGATAATTCACCCCTCCACTTT.

This clonotype was picked up a small number of times. The chain carries TRBV29-1 and TRBJ2-1; no firm D call. V was cut by 5 bases and J by 2 bases, with 4 bases left in between. The CDR3 spans 11 residues. Germline V lookup: CDR1 SQVTM, CDR2 ANQGSEA. Here the CDR3 reads CSVIPYNEQFF. The CDR3 DNA follows: TGCAGCGTTATCCCCTACAATGAGCAGTTCTTC.

V and J are TRBV6-4 and TRBJ2-6, with D uncertain. V lost 0 bases and J 4 bases, leaving 10 bases between the germline ends. Looked up from germline, CDR1 is MRHNA and CDR2 is SNTAGT. This CDR3 has 16 residues. DNA for the CDR3: TGTGCCAGCAGTGACTCCTCTGCAGGAGGGGCCAACGTCCTGACTTTC. Translating it yields CASSDSSAGGANVLTF.

This clonotype was observed many times. The CDR3 DNA reads TGTGCCAGCAGCTTAGGGTCTGGGACCTCCAATGAGCAGTTCTTC. Translating it yields CASSLGSGTSNEQFF. The J gene is TRBJ2-1, the V gene TRBV7-9; tentatively, D is TRBD1 or TRBD2 (5 bases each). Per the germline V gene, CDR1 is SEHNR and CDR2 is FQNEAQ (reference sequence). Trimming stripped 1 base from V and 6 bases from J, with 13 bases between. This CDR3 is built from 15 residues.

The chain uses TRBV29-1 and TRBJ1-2; D unclear. The CDR3 sequence is 14 residues long. Germline V gene sequence: CDR1 SQVTM, CDR2 ANQGSEA. Trimming removed 2 bases from V and 2 bases from J, with 12 bases in between. The CDR3 bases are TGCAGCGTTGAACCGGGGAGGGAGAACTATGGCTACACCTTC. This codes for CSVEPGRENYGYTF.

In this sample, this clonotype turned up a few times. The chain links TRBV5-4 to TRBJ2-7; 8 bases agree with TRBD1. The trim removed 2 bases at V and 0 bases at J, leaving 10 bases unmatched. The CDR3 contains 17 residues. Germline loops: CDR1 SGHNT, CDR2 YYREEE (reference sequence). This chain's CDR3 is CASSFQFGQGVSYEQYF. CDR3 sequence (DNA): TGTGCCAGCAGCTTTCAATTCGGACAGGGTGTCTCCTACGAGCAGTACTTC.

The chain joins TRBV20-1 to TRBJ1-1, with D possibly TRBD1 on 6 matching bases. Trimming cost V 5 bases and J 1 base, with 14 bases left between them. Germline CDR1 is DFQATT and CDR2 is SNEGSKA (reference sequence). This CDR3 is 14 amino acids long. In DNA, the CDR3 is TGCAGTGCTTGGCGACAGGCGGCGAACACTGAAGCTTTCTTT. Amino acid sequence: CSAWRQAANTEAFF.

This clonotype has a handful of counts. The chain carries TRBV5-1 and TRBJ2-2; tentative D call: TRBD2 (5 bases). The CDR3 has 13 residues. V was cut by 7 bases and J by 2 bases, with 9 bases left in between. Germline-derived CDR1 and CDR2 are SGHRS and YFSETQ. CDR3 loop: CASRGLNTGELFF. Here the CDR3 DNA reads TGCGCCAGCCGTGGACTCAACACCGGGGAGCTGTTTTTT.

This clonotype was found a few times. V gene TRBV20-1 combines with J gene TRBJ2-7; possibly TRBD1 for D (6 bases). Germline lookup yields CDR1 DFQATT and CDR2 SNEGSKA (reference sequence). V gave up 3 bases and J gave up 4 bases, with 10 bases separating them. The length of the CDR3 is 12 residues. CDR3 coding DNA: TGCAGTGCTAGCGGCCAGGGGTACGAGCAGTACTTC. Translating gives CSASGQGYEQYF.

The V and J genes are TRBV20-1 and TRBJ2-7; 15 nucleotides align to TRBD2. This CDR3 has 16 amino acids. Germline CDR1 is DFQATT and CDR2 is SNEGSKA (reference sequence). V lost 5 bases and J lost 3; bases outside the gene matches: 8. Here the CDR3 reads CSAPGTSGGTFYEQYF. For the CDR3, the DNA is TGCAGTGCTCCCGGGACTAGCGGGGGGACTTTCTACGAGCAGTACTTC.

This clonotype was detected a few times. The gene calls are TRBV5-4 and TRBJ2-3; D is ambiguous. Germline assignment: CDR1 SGHNT and CDR2 YYREEE (reference sequence). The CDR3 length is 14 residues. Trimming shortened V by 2 bases and J by 2 bases, and 9 bases separated the two germline ends. CDR3 residues: CASSLLQITDTQYF. Here the CDR3 DNA reads TGTGCCAGCAGCTTACTACAGATCACAGATACGCAGTATTTT.

This sequence joins TRBV27 and TRBJ2-1; 7 bases match TRBD2. The germline V gene encodes CDR1 MNHEY and CDR2 SMNVEV (reference sequence). CDR3 length: 15 residues. J lost 8 bases, V lost 6 bases, and 13 bases had no gene match. Here the CDR3 reads CASRRGSSRGDEQFF. For the CDR3, the DNA is TGTGCCAGCAGACGTGGAAGTAGCCGGGGGGATGAGCAGTTCTTC.

J is TRBJ1-1 and V is TRBV7-9, with D unresolved. The CDR3 is 13 amino acids. Trimming removed 1 base at V and 4 bases at J, with 7 bases between. Germline CDR1 and CDR2: SEHNR and FQNEAQ (reference sequence). The CDR3 DNA follows: TGTGCCAGCAGCTTAGAACCGGGCACTGAAGCTTTCTTT. As protein: CASSLEPGTEAFF.

A few counts support this clonotype. The chain uses TRBV20-1 and TRBJ2-7, with 8 bases identical to TRBD1. Per the germline V gene, CDR1 is DFQATT and CDR2 is SNEGSKA (reference sequence). V lost 6 bases and J lost 6; bases outside the gene matches: 13. CDR3 length equals 14 residues. In DNA form, the CDR3 reads TGCAGTGCACCCCCCGGGACAGGACTTCGCGAGCAGTACTTC. Protein sequence: CSAPPGTGLREQYF.

As for this clonotype: A read error may produce the germline difference seen at one junction end. DNA of the CDR3: TGTGCCAGCAGTCTCTGGGGGACGCCGAGCTCCTACGAGAAGTACTTC. It specifies CASSLWGTPSSYEKYF. The V gene is TRBV7-9, the J gene TRBJ2-7; the D gene could be TRBD1 or TRBD2 (5 bases each). CDR1 is SEHNR, CDR2 FQNEAQ, per germline (reference sequence). The CDR3 loop spans 16 amino acids. Full variable domain (remainder filled in from reference TRBV7-9 and TRBJ2-7): DTGVSQNPRHKITKRGQNVTFRCDPISEHNRLYWYRQTLGQGPEFLTYFQNEAQLEKSRLLSDRFSAERPKGSFSTLEIQRTEQGDSAMYLCASSLWGTPSSYEKYFGPGTRLTVT.

V and J are TRBV20-1 and TRBJ1-5, with D possibly TRBD1 on 5 matching bases. Trimming shortened V by 4 bases and J by 10 bases, and 20 bases separated the two germline ends. Germline values: CDR1 DFQATT, CDR2 SNEGSKA (reference sequence). This CDR3 is built from 14 residues. CDR3 amino acids: CSATTTDRSGPQHF. CDR3 nucleotide sequence: TGCAGTGCTACCACCACCGACAGATCGGGCCCCCAGCATTTT.

This clonotype was detected a few times. CDR3 sequence (DNA): TGTGCCAGCAGCTTGGCAGGGGGAAATGGCTACACCTTC. This gives the protein CASSLAGGNGYTF. V and J are TRBV7-2 and TRBJ1-2; the match to TRBD1 covers 7 bases. In germline, CDR1 is SGHTA, CDR2 FQGNSA. CDR3 length: 13 amino acids. Trimming cost V 3 bases and J 6 bases; bases outside gene matches: 4. Supplemented by reference TRBV7-2 and TRBJ1-2, the full variable domain reads GAGVSQSPSNKVTEKGKDVELRCDPISGHTALYWYRQSLGQGLEFLIYFQGNSAPDKSGLPSDRFSAERTGGSVSTLTIQRTQQEDSAVYLCASSLAGGNGYTFGSGTRLTVV.